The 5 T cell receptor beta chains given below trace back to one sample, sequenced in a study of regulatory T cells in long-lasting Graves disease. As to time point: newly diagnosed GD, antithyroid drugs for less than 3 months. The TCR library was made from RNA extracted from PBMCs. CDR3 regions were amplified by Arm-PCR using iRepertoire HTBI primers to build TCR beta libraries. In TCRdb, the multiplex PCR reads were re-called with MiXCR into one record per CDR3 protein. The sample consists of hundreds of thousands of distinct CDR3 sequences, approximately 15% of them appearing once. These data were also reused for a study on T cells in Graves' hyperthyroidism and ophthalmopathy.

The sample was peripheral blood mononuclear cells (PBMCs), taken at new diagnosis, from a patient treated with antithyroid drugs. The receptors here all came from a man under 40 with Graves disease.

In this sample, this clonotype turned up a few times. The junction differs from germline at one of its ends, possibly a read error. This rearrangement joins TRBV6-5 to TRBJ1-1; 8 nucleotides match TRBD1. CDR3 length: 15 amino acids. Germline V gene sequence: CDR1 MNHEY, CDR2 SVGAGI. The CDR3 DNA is TGTACCAGCAGTTACCCAAGACAGGGGATCACTGAAGCTTTCTTT. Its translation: CTSSYPRQGITEAFF.

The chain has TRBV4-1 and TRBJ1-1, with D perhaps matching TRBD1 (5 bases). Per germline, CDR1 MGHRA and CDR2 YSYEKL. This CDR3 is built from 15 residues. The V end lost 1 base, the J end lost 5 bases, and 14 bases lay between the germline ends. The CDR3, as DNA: TGCGCCAGCAGCCAAGTTTTTCGAGGGGTAACTGAAGCTTTCTTT. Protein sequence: CASSQVFRGVTEAFF.

The CDR3 coding sequence is TGTGCCAGCAGTTTATCACGGCTGAGCTCCTATAATTCACCCCTCCACTTT. This encodes CASSLSRLSSYNSPLHF. The rearrangement links TRBV3-1 to TRBJ1-6; D gene unclear. Germline CDR1 is LGHDT and CDR2 is YNNKEL (reference sequence). V was trimmed by 6 bases and J by 0 bases, leaving 15 bases between them. This CDR3 comprises 17 residues.

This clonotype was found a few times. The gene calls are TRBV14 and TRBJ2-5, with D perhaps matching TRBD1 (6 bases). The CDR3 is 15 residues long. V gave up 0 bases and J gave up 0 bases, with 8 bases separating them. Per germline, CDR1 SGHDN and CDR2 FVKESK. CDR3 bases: TGTGCCAGCAGCCAAGAAGGACAGCACCAAGAGACCCAGTACTTC. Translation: CASSQEGQHQETQYF. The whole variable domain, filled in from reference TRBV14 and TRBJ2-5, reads EAGVTQFPSHSVIEKGQTVTLRCDPISGHDNLYWYRRVMGKEIKFLLHFVKESKQDESGMPNNRFLAERTGGTYSTLKVQPAELEDSGVYFCASSQEGQHQETQYFGPGTRLLVL.

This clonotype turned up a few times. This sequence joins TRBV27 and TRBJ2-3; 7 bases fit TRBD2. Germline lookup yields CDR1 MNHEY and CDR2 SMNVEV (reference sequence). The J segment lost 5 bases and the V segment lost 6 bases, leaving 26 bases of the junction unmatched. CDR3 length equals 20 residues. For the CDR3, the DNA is TGTGCCAGCAGCCGCGGACTAGGGCGGGAAATAAGATACCGTAAAGATACGCAGTATTTT. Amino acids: CASSRGLGREIRYRKDTQYF.